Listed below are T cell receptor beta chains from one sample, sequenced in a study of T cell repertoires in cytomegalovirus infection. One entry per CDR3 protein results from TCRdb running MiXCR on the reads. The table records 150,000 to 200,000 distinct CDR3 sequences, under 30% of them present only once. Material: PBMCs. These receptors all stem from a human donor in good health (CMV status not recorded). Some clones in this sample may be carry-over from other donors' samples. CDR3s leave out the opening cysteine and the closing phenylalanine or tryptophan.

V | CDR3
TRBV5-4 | ASSSDSGKYTDTQY
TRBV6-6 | ASSYGEGTEAF
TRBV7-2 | ASSSRRGNNEQF
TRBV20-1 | SAVEWDRAYEQY
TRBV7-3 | ASSQTKGSTEAF
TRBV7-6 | ASSYRTSGANEQF
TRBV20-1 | SAPRESDTEAF
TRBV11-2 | ASSQGMETQY
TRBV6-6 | ASSYSPGQGALNTEAF
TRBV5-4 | ASSLRDRVSTDTQY
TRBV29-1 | SVVVGQPYSNQPQH